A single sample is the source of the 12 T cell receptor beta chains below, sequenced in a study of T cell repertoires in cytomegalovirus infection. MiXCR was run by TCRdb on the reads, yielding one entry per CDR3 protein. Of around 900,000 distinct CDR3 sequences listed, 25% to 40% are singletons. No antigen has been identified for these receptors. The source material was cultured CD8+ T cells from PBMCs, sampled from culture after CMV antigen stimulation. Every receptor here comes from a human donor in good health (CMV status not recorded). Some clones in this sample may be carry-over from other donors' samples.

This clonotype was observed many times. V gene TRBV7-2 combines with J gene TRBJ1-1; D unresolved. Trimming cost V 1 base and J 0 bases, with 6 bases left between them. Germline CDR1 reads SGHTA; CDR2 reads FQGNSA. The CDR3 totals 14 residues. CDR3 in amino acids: CASSLEDLNTEAFF. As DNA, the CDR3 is TGTGCCAGCAGCTTAGAGGACTTGAACACTGAAGCTTTCTTT.

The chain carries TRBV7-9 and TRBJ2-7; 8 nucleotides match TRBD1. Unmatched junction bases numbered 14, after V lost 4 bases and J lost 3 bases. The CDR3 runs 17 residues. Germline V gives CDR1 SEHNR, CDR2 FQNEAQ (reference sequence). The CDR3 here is CASSSRQGPFSLYEQYV. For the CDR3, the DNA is TGTGCCAGCAGCTCCCGACAGGGGCCTTTTAGCCTCTACGAGCAGTACGTC.

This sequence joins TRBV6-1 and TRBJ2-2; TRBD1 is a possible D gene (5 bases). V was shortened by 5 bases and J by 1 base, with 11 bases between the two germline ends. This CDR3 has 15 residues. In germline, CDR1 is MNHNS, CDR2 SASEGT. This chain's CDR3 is CASSHQGMNTGELFF. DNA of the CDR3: TGTGCCAGCAGTCATCAGGGTATGAACACCGGGGAGCTGTTTTTT.

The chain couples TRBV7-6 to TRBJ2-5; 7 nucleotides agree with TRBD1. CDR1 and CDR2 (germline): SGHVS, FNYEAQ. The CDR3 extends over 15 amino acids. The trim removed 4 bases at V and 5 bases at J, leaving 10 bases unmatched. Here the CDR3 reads CASSSPRGLGETQYF. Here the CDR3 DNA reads TGTGCCAGCAGCTCCCCGAGGGGGCTAGGGGAGACCCAGTACTTC.

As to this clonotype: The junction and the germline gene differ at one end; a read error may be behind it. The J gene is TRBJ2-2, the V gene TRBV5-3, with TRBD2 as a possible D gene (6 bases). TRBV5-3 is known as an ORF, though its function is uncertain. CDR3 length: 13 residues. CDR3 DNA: TGTGCCAGCAGCTTGGGGGACTCCGGGGAGCTGTTTTTT. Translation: CASSLGDSGELFF.

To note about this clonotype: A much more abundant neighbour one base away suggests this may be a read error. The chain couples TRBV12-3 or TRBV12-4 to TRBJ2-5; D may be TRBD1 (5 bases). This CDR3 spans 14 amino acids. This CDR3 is CTSSLESDKETQYF. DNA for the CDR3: TGTACCAGCAGTTTAGAGTCGGACAAAGAGACCCAGTACTTC.

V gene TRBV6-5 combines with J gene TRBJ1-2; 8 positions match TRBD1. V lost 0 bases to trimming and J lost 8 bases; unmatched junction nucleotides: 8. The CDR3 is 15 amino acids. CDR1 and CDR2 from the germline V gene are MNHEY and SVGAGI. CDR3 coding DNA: TGTGCCAGCAGTTACTCGACAGGACAGGGATCCGGCTACACCTTC. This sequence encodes CASSYSTGQGSGYTF.

In DNA form, the CDR3 reads TGTGCCAGTAGAGGCCTAAGGACCGCCACCGGGGAGATCCAAGAGACCCAGTACTTC. This codes for CASRGLRTATGEIQETQYF. The V gene is TRBV19, the J gene TRBJ2-5, with D perhaps TRBD2 (5 bases). Trimming removed 6 bases at V and 1 base at J, with 27 bases between. This CDR3 has 19 amino acids. CDR1 is LNHDA and CDR2 is SQIVND in the germline V gene (reference sequence).

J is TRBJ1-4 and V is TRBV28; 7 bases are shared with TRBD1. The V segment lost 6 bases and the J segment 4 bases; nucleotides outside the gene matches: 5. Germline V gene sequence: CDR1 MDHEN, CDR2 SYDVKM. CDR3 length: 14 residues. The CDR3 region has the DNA TGTGCCAGCAGATACAGGGGCCTTAATGAAAAACTGTTTTTT. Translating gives CASRYRGLNEKLFF.

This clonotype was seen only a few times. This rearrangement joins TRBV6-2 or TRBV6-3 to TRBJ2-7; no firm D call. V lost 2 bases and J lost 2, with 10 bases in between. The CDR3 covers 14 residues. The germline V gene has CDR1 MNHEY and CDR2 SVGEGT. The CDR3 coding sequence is TGTGCCAGCAGTTACGGTATGGGCACCTACGAGCAGTACTTC. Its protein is CASSYGMGTYEQYF.

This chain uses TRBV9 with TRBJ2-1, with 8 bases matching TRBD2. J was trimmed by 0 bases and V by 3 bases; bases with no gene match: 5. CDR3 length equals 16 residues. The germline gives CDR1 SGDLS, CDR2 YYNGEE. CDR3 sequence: CASSATSESSYNEQFF. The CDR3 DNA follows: TGTGCCAGCAGCGCGACTAGCGAGAGCTCCTACAATGAGCAGTTCTTC.

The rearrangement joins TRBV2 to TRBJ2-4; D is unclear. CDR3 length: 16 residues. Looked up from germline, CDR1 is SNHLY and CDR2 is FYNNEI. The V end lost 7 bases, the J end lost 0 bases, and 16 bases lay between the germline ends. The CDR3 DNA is TGTGCCAGCACGCAGCACGAACTACTAGCCAAAAACATTCAGTACTTC. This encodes CASTQHELLAKNIQYF.